This T cell receptor beta chain was profiled in a study of blood T cells in healthy people across ages. Each individual donor underwent a draw of around 9.8 milliliters of peripheral blood. A second PCR, run for roughly 7 to 11 cycles, used a sample-barcoded 5' primer plus a J-beta primer mix. TCRdb passed the 5' RACE reads through MiXCR, listing each CDR3 protein once. The sample carries 700,000 or so distinct CDR3 sequences, 22% recorded once. This CDR3 has 13 residues. V gave up 9 bases and J gave up 0 bases; unmatched junction bases: 2. Germline loops: CDR1 KGHDR, CDR2 SFDVKD. The sequence came from a man between 65 and 85 years old in good health. This chain joins TRBV24-1 and TRBJ2-3; the match to TRBD1 covers 7 bases. Source material: blood. CDR3 in DNA: TGTGCCACCTTGGGACAGAGCACAGATACGCAGTATTTT. The encoded protein is CATLGQSTDTQYF.